The 18 T cell receptor beta chains below come from one sample, sequenced in a study of T cell responses to AZD1222 COVID-19 vaccine. Clones were sequenced by immunoSEQ multiplex PCR, and TCRdb holds only the in-frame ones, with some missing. The table lists roughly 91,000 clones, roughly nine tenths of them singletons. This material consisted of peripheral blood, taken on day 0 of AZD1222 vaccination. All receptors derive from an adult in good health.

The V and J genes are TRBV7-2 and TRBJ2-1; possibly TRBD2 for D (7 bases). Trimming left V 0 bases short and J 6 bases short, with 12 bases between. CDR1 SGHTA and CDR2 FQGNSA come from the germline V gene. This CDR3 comprises 15 residues. The CDR3 DNA is TGTGCCAGCAGCTTAGCGCCGGGGGGCTTCAATGAGCAGTTCTTC. Translated, it gives CASSLAPGGFNEQFF.

J is TRBJ1-5 and V is TRBV6-5; D perhaps matches TRBD1 (5 bases). The CDR3 sequence is 15 residues long. V was pared by 0 bases and J by 2 bases, with 8 bases between. CDR1 is MNHEY, CDR2 SVGAGI, per germline. The CDR3: CASSYSGQGNQPQHF. CDR3 nucleotides: TGTGCCAGCAGTTACTCGGGGCAGGGCAATCAGCCCCAGCATTTT.

V is TRBV3-1 (or the pseudogene TRBV3-2) and J is TRBJ1-2; TRBD1 agrees at 7 bases. The CDR3 spans 13 residues. Germline V lookup: CDR1 LGHDT, CDR2 YNNKEL (reference sequence). V lost 2 bases to trimming and J lost 8 bases; unmatched junction nucleotides: 5. The CDR3 nucleotides read TGTGCCAGCAGCCAACCGACAGGGTTAGGCTACACCTTC. Translating it yields CASSQPTGLGYTF.

This clone has just one count. Other DNA sequences in this specimen translate into the identical CDR3. The chain couples TRBV4-3 to TRBJ2-3, with D perhaps being TRBD1 or TRBD2 (6 bases each). Trimming stripped 1 base from V and 0 bases from J, with 11 bases between. The CDR3 is made up of 16 amino acids. The germline V gene encodes CDR1 LGHNA and CDR2 YSLEER. The CDR3 bases are TGCGCCAGCAGCCAAGTCCGGGGGCGTAGCACAGATACGCAGTATTTT. It specifies CASSQVRGRSTDTQYF.

The chain joins TRBV6-2 or TRBV6-3 to TRBJ1-5; possibly TRBD1 for D (5 bases). The CDR3 runs to 15 residues. Trimming pared 5 bases from V and 2 bases from J, leaving 13 bases between. Germline lookup yields CDR1 MNHEY and CDR2 SVGEGT. The CDR3 DNA reads as TGTGCCAGCAGTATCCAGGGACTTGGCAATCAGCCCCAGCATTTT. Translated, it gives CASSIQGLGNQPQHF.

The J gene is TRBJ1-1, the V gene TRBV29-1; D gene uncertain. CDR3 length: 14 residues. Germline V CDR1 and CDR2: SQVTM, ANQGSEA. CDR3 coding DNA: TGCACGGTATCGGCTACCGGTCCAACATCTGAAGCTTTCTTT. Translated, it gives CTVSATGPTSEAFF.

V is TRBV23-1 and J is TRBJ2-7, with D unclear. TRBV23-1 is an ORF, with its function uncertain. Trimming took off 7 bases at V and 6 bases at J, with 13 bases between the two ends. The CDR3 consists of 12 residues. CDR3 DNA sequence: TGCGCCAGCACGCTACCTAAGGTCGAGCAGTACGTC. Its protein product is CASTLPKVEQYV.

The table lists this clone with a few counts. The chain recombines TRBV7-9 with TRBJ2-2; D remains unclear. Germline loops: CDR1 SEHNR, CDR2 FQNEAQ (reference sequence). With 6 bases removed from V and 2 bases from J, the gap between germline ends came to 16 bases. The CDR3 sequence is 16 residues long. The CDR3 bases are TGTGCCAGCAGACCTAAAAGACGGGTAAACACCGGGGAGCTGTTTTTT. Residues: CASRPKRRVNTGELFF.

In this sample, this clone turned up a few times. J is TRBJ1-5 and V is TRBV7-9; D unresolved. Germline CDR1 reads SEHNR; CDR2 reads FQNEAQ (reference sequence). This CDR3 is 15 amino acids long. Trimming removed 5 bases from V and 3 bases from J, with 14 bases in between. CDR3 amino acids: CASSPPGIPNQPQHF. In nucleotides, the CDR3 is TGTGCCAGCAGCCCCCCGGGCATTCCCAATCAGCCCCAGCATTTT.

This clone was detected once. V and J are TRBV3-1 (or the pseudogene TRBV3-2) and TRBJ1-1, with D perhaps TRBD1 (6 bases). The CDR3 spans 14 residues. Germline V CDR1 and CDR2: LGHDT, YNNKEL (reference sequence). V was trimmed by 1 base and J by 3 bases, leaving 9 bases between them. The CDR3 sequence: CASSQGRGDTEAFF. The DNA for the CDR3 is TGTGCCAGCAGCCAAGGCAGGGGAGACACTGAAGCTTTCTTT.

The chain joins TRBV4-3 to TRBJ2-1; D perhaps matches TRBD2 (6 bases). Deletions cut 3 bases from V and 6 bases from J, with 6 bases between. Per the germline V gene, CDR1 is LGHNA and CDR2 is YSLEER. This CDR3 comprises 12 residues. In nucleotides, the CDR3 is TGCGCCAGCAGCCAGGGGGGCAATGAGCAGTTCTTC. Its translation is CASSQGGNEQFF.

The chain employs TRBV2 and TRBJ1-4, with D possibly being TRBD1 (5 bases). V lost 6 bases, J lost 2 bases, and 13 bases lay in between. The length of the CDR3 is 15 residues. CDR1 is SNHLY and CDR2 is FYNNEI in the germline V gene. CDR3 in DNA: TGTGCCAGCAGCGAAACAGGTTCGACTAATGAAAAACTGTTTTTT. Translated: CASSETGSTNEKLFF.

V is TRBV6-5 and J is TRBJ2-1; no definite D call. V lost 4 bases to trimming and J lost 7 bases, with 11 bases between them. Germline CDR1 reads MNHEY; CDR2 reads SVGAGI. This CDR3 has 13 amino acids. The CDR3 sequence is CASSSGLRNEQFF. In DNA, the CDR3 is TGTGCCAGCAGTTCCGGTCTCCGTAATGAGCAGTTCTTC.

This chain joins TRBV4-3 and TRBJ2-1; maybe TRBD2 (5 bases). This CDR3 contains 17 residues. Germline V lookup: CDR1 LGHNA, CDR2 YSLEER. The germline V and J ends were trimmed by 1 base and 0 bases, with 13 bases remaining between them. The CDR3 loop is CASSQGMMSGSYNEQFF. In DNA, the CDR3 is TGCGCCAGCAGCCAAGGGATGATGAGCGGCTCCTACAATGAGCAGTTCTTC.

The chain combines TRBV11-2 with TRBJ2-1; D possibly uses TRBD1 or TRBD2 (5 bases each). The CDR3 consists of 16 residues. Germline assignment: CDR1 SGHAT and CDR2 FQNNGV. The V and J ends lost 5 bases and 3 bases respectively, with 17 bases between them. The CDR3 here is CASSTTGSGHYNEQFF. The DNA of the CDR3 is TGTGCCAGCAGCACCACAGGAAGCGGTCACTACAATGAGCAGTTCTTC.

The chain uses TRBV30 and TRBJ1-6; D ambiguous. The CDR3 is made up of 13 amino acids. The V gene's germline CDR1 is GTSNPN and CDR2 SVGIG (reference sequence). Between the trimmed V and J ends, which lost 2 bases and 7 bases, there was a span of 9 bases. The CDR3 spells CAWSNSYNSPLHF. The CDR3 bases are TGTGCCTGGAGTAACAGTTACAATTCACCCCTCCACTTT.

The rearrangement links TRBV28 to TRBJ1-2, with TRBD1 identical over 9 bases. The CDR3 is made up of 14 amino acids. V gave up 6 bases and J gave up 7 bases; unmatched junction bases: 9. The germline CDR1 and CDR2 sequences are MDHEN and SYDVKM. The CDR3 spells CASRFRDREGGYTF. The CDR3 region has the DNA TGTGCCAGCAGATTCCGGGACAGGGAGGGTGGCTACACCTTC.

This chain connects TRBV11-2 to TRBJ2-5; the D gene could be TRBD1 or TRBD2 (6 bases each). This CDR3 contains 17 residues. Trimming took off 3 bases at V and 5 bases at J, with 22 bases between the two ends. Germline CDR1 reads SGHAT; CDR2 reads FQNNGV. CDR3 nucleotides: TGTGCCAGCAGCTTCAACAGGGATAGCGGAATAGCGGAGACCCAGTACTTC. Amino acid sequence: CASSFNRDSGIAETQYF.